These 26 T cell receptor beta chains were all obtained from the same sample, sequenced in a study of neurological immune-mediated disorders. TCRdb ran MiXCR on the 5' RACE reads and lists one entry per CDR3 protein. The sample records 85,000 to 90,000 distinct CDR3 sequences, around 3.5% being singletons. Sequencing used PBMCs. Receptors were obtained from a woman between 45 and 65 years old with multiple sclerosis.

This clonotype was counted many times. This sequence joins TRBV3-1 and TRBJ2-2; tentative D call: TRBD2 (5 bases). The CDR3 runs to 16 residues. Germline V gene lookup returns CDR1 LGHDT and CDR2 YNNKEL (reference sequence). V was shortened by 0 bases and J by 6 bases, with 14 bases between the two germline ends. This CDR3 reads CASSQDNNWGAGELFF. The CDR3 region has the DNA TGTGCCAGCAGCCAAGATAATAATTGGGGAGCCGGGGAGCTGTTTTTT.

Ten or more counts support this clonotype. The CDR3 nucleotides are TGCAGTGCTAGAGGCACTAGCGGGGAGCTCCAAGAGACCCAGTACTTC. This encodes CSARGTSGELQETQYF. J is TRBJ2-5 and V is TRBV20-1, with 10 bases that match TRBD2. Germline CDR1 DFQATT, CDR2 SNEGSKA (reference sequence). This CDR3 spans 16 amino acids. V lost 1 base and J lost 1; bases outside the gene matches: 6.

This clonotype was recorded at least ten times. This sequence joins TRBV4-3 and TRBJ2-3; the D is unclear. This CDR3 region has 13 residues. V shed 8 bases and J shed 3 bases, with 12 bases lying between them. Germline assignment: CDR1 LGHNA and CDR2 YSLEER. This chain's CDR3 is CASGAWQTDTQYF. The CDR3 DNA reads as TGCGCCAGCGGTGCTTGGCAAACAGATACGCAGTATTTT.

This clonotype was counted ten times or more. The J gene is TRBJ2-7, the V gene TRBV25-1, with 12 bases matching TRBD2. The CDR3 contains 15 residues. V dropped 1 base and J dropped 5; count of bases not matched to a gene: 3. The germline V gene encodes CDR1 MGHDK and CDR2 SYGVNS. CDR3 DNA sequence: TGTGCCAGCAGTGAATGGACTAGCGGGGTGCACGAGCAGTACTTC. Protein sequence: CASSEWTSGVHEQYF.

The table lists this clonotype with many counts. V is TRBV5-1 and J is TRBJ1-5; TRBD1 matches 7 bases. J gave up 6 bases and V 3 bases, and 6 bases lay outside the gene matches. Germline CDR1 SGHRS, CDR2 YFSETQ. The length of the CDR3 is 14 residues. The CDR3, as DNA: TGCGCCAGCAGCTACCGACAGGGCGGTCAGCCCCAGCATTTT. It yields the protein CASSYRQGGQPQHF. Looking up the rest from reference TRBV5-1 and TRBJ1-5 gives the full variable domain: KAGVTQTPRYLIKTRGQQVTLSCSPISGHRSVSWYQQTPGQGLQFLFEYFSETQRNKGNFPGRFSGRQFSNSRSEMNVSTLELGDSALYLCASSYRQGGQPQHFGDGTRLSIL.

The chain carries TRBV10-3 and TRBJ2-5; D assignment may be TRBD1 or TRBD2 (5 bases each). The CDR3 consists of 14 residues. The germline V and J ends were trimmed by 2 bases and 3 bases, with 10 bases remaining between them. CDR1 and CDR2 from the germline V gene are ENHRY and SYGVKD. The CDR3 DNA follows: TGTGCCATCAGTGAGGTCGGGACGAAAGAGACCCAGTACTTC. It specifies CAISEVGTKETQYF.

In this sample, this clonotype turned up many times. CDR3 in DNA: TGTGCCACCAGCTCCCTCCCGGGACAGGGGGCTCACGGGGAGCTGTTTTTT. Translation: CATSSLPGQGAHGELFF. This chain links TRBV15 with TRBJ2-2; TRBD1 agrees at 12 bases. The CDR3 consists of 17 residues. The V segment lost 5 bases and the J segment 7 bases; nucleotides outside the gene matches: 11. The germline gives CDR1 LNHNV, CDR2 YYDKDF (reference sequence).

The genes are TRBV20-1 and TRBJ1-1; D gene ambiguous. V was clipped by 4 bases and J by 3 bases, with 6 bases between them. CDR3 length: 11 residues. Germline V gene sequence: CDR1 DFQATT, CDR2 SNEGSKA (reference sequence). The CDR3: CSAMDYTEAFF. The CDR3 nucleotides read TGCAGTGCTATGGACTACACTGAAGCTTTCTTT.

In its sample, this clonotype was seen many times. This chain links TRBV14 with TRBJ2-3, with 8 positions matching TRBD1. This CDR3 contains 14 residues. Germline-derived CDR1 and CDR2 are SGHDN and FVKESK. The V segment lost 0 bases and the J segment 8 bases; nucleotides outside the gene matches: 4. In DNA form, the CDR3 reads TGTGCCAGCAGCCAAGATAGACAGGGGCGTACGCAGTATTTT. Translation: CASSQDRQGRTQYF.

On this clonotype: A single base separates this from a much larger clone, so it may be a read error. The CDR3 loop reads CASSLSIVGKRTQYF. The CDR3, as DNA: TGTGCCAGCAGTCTCTCCATAGTGGGGAAGAGAACCCAGTACTTC. The chain is built from TRBV12-3 or TRBV12-4 and TRBJ2-5; D unclear. The ends were cut back, 5 bases at V and 8 bases at J, with 21 bases in the middle. The CDR3 contains 15 residues.

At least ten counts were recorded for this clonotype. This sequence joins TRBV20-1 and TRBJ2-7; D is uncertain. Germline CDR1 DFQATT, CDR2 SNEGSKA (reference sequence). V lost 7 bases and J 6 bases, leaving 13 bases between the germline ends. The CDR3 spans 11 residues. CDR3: CSVRPGTEQYF. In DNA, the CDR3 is TGCAGTGTTCGCCCGGGTACCGAGCAGTACTTC.

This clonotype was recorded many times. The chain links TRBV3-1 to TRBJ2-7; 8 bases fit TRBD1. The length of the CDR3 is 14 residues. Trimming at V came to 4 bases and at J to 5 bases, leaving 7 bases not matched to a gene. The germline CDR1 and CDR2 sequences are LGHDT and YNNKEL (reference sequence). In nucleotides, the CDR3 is TGTGCCAGCAGCCTTGGCAGGGGGCTTGACGAGCAGTACTTC. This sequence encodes CASSLGRGLDEQYF.

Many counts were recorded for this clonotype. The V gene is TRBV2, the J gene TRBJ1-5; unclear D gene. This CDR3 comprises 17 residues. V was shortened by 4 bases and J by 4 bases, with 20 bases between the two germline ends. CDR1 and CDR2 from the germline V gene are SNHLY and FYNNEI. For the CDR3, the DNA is TGTGCCAGCAGTGGGGTGATCGGGAATACTTTTAATCAGCCCCAGCATTTT. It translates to CASSGVIGNTFNQPQHF.

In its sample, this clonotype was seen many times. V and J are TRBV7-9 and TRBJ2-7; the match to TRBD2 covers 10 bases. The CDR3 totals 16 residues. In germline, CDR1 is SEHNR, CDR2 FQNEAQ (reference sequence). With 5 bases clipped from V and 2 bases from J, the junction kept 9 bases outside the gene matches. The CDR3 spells CASSTARLAGAYEQYF. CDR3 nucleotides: TGTGCCAGCAGCACCGCCCGGCTAGCGGGAGCCTACGAGCAGTACTTC.

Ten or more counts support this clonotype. This CDR3 reads CASSQGQFTEAFF. The CDR3 DNA follows: TGTGCCAGCAGTCAAGGACAGTTCACTGAAGCTTTCTTT. This chain joins TRBV6-2 or TRBV6-3 and TRBJ1-1, with TRBD1 as a possible D gene (6 bases). This CDR3 has 13 amino acids. Germline CDR1 reads MNHEY; CDR2 reads SVGEGT. V lost 5 bases to trimming and J lost 4 bases, with 11 bases between them.

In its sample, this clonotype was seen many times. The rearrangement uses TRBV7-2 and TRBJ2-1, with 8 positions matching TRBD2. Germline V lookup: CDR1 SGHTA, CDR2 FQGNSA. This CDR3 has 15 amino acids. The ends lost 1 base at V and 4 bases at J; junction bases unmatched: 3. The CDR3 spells CASSLDSGAYNEQFF. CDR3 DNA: TGTGCCAGCAGCTTAGATAGCGGGGCGTACAATGAGCAGTTCTTC.

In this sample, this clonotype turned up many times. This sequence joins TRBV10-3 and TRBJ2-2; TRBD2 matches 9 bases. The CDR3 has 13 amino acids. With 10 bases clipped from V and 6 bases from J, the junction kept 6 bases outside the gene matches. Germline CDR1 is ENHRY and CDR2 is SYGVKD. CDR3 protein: CATTGTSSGELFF. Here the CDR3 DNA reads TGTGCCACTACCGGGACTAGCTCCGGGGAGCTGTTTTTT.

The CDR3 DNA sequence: TGTGCCAGCAGCTACTTCGGACTAGCGGGGGACGAGCAGTACTTC. Translation gives CASSYFGLAGDEQYF. This chain links TRBV7-2 with TRBJ2-7; 13 bases match TRBD2. The germline V gene has CDR1 SGHTA and CDR2 FQGNSA. Trimming removed 4 bases from V and 5 bases from J; junction bases left unmatched: 5. CDR3 length: 15 amino acids. Based on the CDR3 plus reference TRBV7-2 and TRBJ2-7, the full variable domain is GAGVSQSPSNKVTEKGKDVELRCDPISGHTALYWYRQSLGQGLEFLIYFQGNSAPDKSGLPSDRFSAERTGGSVSTLTIQRTQQEDSAVYLCASSYFGLAGDEQYFGPGTRLTVT.

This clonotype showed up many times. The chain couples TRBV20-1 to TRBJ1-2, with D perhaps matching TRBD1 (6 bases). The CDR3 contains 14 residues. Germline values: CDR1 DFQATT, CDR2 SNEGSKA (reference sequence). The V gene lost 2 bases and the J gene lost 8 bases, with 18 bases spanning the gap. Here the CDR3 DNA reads TGCAGTGCTAGACCGCCTGGGGGGGCTAGGGGCTACACCTTC. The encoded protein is CSARPPGGARGYTF.

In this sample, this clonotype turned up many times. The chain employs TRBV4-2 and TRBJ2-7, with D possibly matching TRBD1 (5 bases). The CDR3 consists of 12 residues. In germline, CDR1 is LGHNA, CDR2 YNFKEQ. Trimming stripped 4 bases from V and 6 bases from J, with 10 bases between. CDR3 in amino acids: CASSPGRGEQYF. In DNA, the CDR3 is TGTGCCAGCAGCCCCGGTAGGGGCGAGCAGTACTTC.

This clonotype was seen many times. For the CDR3, the DNA is TGCAGCGTTGAAGATCTAGAGCGGGGGACCACCGGGGAGCTGTTTTTT. It encodes CSVEDLERGTTGELFF. The V and J genes are TRBV29-1 and TRBJ2-2; 8 bases match TRBD2. CDR1 SQVTM and CDR2 ANQGSEA come from the germline V gene. The junction had 7 bases not matched to a gene; V was cut back by 0 bases and J by 4 bases. This CDR3 comprises 16 residues.

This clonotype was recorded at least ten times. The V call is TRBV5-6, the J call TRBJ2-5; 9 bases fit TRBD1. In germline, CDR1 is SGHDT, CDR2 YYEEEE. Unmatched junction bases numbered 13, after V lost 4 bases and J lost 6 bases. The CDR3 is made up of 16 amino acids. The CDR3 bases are TGTGCCAGCAGCCTCACCGGGACAGGGTATTCGAAGACCCAGTACTTC. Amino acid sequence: CASSLTGTGYSKTQYF.

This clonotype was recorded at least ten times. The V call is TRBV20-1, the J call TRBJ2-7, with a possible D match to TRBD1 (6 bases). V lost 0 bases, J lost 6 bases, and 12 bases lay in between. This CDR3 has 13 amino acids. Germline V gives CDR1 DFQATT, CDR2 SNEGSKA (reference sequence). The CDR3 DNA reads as TGCAGTGCTAGAGAACAGGGTTGGGGCGAGCAGTACTTC. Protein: CSAREQGWGEQYF.

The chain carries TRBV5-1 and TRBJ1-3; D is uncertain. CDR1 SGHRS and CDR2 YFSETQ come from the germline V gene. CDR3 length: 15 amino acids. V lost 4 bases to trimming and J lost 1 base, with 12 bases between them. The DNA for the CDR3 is TGCGCCAGCAGCCCACCCGATCCGTCTGGAAACACCATATATTTT. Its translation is CASSPPDPSGNTIYF. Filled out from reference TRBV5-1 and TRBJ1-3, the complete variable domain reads KAGVTQTPRYLIKTRGQQVTLSCSPISGHRSVSWYQQTPGQGLQFLFEYFSETQRNKGNFPGRFSGRQFSNSRSEMNVSTLELGDSALYLCASSPPDPSGNTIYFGEGSWLTVV.

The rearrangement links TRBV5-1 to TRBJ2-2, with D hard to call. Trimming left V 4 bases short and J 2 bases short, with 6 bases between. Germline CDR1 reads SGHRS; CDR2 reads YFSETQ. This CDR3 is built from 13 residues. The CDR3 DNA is TGCGCCAGCAGCCCTCAAAACACCGGGGAGCTGTTTTTT. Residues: CASSPQNTGELFF.

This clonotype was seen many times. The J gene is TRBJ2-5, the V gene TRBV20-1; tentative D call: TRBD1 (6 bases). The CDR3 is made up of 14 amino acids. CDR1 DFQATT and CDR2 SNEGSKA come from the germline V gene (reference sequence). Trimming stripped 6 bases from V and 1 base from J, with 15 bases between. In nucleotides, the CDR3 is TGCAGTGCCCCTACCCCAGGGGCCCAAGAGACCCAGTACTTC. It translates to CSAPTPGAQETQYF.